The T cell receptor (beta chain) described here comes from a study of blood T cell repertoires in COVID-19 (dated by TCRdb to 2020 to 2021). For context, the study as a whole: Samples from collaborators originated in the United States, Italy and Spain and spanned both the acute and convalescent phases of COVID-19. Where available, HLA class I and class II types were obtained from metadata supplied by the sample provider rather than from assay-based typing. The repertoires were released in a freely available public database intended as a resource for research on the immune response to SARS-CoV-2. The samples were drawn from the first 160 participants of the ongoing ImmuneRACE study and from some 1,300 subjects provided by 6 global collaborators. The dataset comprised deeply sampled blood TCRbeta repertoires from subjects exposed to, actively infected with, or recovered from COVID-19. The sample metadata nearly always contained a de-identified subject ID, COVID-19 status, age in years and sex. The prospective study material was composed of cDNA or gDNA derived from T cells, B-cell-depleted T cells, or PBMCs.

TCRbeta CDR3 regions were amplified from genomic DNA by means of the immunoSEQ Assay, a bias-controlled multiplex PCR. The published analysis was carried out like this. Within the assay, amplification of reference gene primers was used to estimate how many nucleated cells each sample contained. Sequence reads were collapsed and filtered to measure the absolute abundance of every unique TCRbeta CDR3 rearrangement. Productive Simpson clonality was computed per sample as the square root of Simpson's diversity index over productive rearrangements. TCRdb carries this immuneACCESS record with in-frame sequences only. Its versions omit some clonotypes, under half of them owing to an unresolved V gene in the studies checked, with the rest unexplained. V, J and clone size were drawn from that table, and D and trimming were deduced from the DNA. The sample contains about 200,000 clones, 83% of them found a single time. The biggest ten clones account for roughly 5% of the sample.

Enrolling through a virtual design, the prospective study's participants ranged in age from roughly 18 to 90 years and lived across more than 20 United States geographic areas. In the prospective study, cohorts were assigned on the basis of participant-reported clinical history obtained from a screening survey and a study questionnaire. Exposed participants had been in contact with someone with a PCR-confirmed or clinician-diagnosed COVID-19 case within 2 weeks of study entry. Each participant in the prospective study had whole blood, serum and a nasopharyngeal or oropharyngeal swab collected by mobile phlebotomists. Over an approximately 2-month period, participants in the prospective study had the option of providing additional blood draws and questionnaires. Blood samples from the prospective study were shipped frozen or at room temperature prior to DNA extraction. This clone was seen a single time. This receptor's antigen is unknown. The sample holds no much larger clone one base away, and base qualities are not on file.

Study-wide findings and limitations: How much clinical and demographic metadata was included differed by source and by participant, and the metadata was provided uncurated.

The germline V gene gives CDR1 as SNHLY and CDR2 as FYNNEI. Unmatched junction bases come to 2, with V trimmed by 5 bases and J by 6 bases. The CDR3 holds 13 amino acids from the cysteine to the phenylalanine. Only the CDR3 portion is preserved as DNA: 39 bases, with reading frame beginning at the first base. The receptor's source is a woman between 45 and 65 years old who had been exposed to COVID-19. The chain is encoded by TRBV2 joined to TRBJ2-2, with 8 bases matching TRBD1. The sample was PBMCs or T cells enriched from blood (not recorded which). In nucleotides, the sequence is TGTGCCAGCAGTCAACAGGGGGCCGGGGAGCTGTTTTTT. Translation gives CASSQQGAGELFF.